One sample yielded the 6 T cell receptor beta chains listed below, sequenced in a study of T cells after yellow fever vaccination. In TCRdb, the 5' RACE reads were re-called with MiXCR into one record per CDR3 protein. The sample carries around 530,000 distinct CDR3 sequences, about a sixth recorded once. The sequencing here drew on PBMCs, taken 4 to 6 days after the first yellow fever vaccination. The receptors derive from a man between 18 and 29 years old who received the YFV17D yellow fever vaccine.

This clonotype occurred many times. The chain carries TRBV12-3 or TRBV12-4 and TRBJ2-7; D is possibly TRBD1 (6 bases). V was cut by 5 bases and J by 4 bases, with 21 bases left in between. The CDR3 is made up of 16 amino acids. This CDR3 reads CASSPQVGTTLYEQYF. DNA for the CDR3: TGTGCCAGCAGTCCTCAGGTTGGGACAACCCTTTACGAGCAGTACTTC.

This clonotype was observed many times. The chain employs TRBV10-3 and TRBJ2-3, with D hard to call. The CDR3 runs to 14 residues. Germline V gene sequence: CDR1 ENHRY, CDR2 SYGVKD. V lost 4 bases, J lost 3 bases, and 11 bases lay in between. CDR3 DNA sequence: TGTGCCATCAGTGGACAAGTGACTACAGATACGCAGTATTTT. Its protein product is CAISGQVTTDTQYF.

This clonotype was recorded a few times. The genes are TRBV25-1 and TRBJ1-1; 8 nucleotides align to TRBD1. Germline assignment: CDR1 MGHDK and CDR2 SYGVNS. Trimming removed 3 bases from V and 6 bases from J; junction bases left unmatched: 6. The CDR3 runs to 14 residues. The CDR3 region has the DNA TGTGCCAGCAGTGAGGACAGGGTAGAAGCTGAAGCTTTCTTT. Amino acids: CASSEDRVEAEAFF.

This clonotype was counted only a few times. This chain joins TRBV7-9 and TRBJ1-6; no definite D call. The germline V gene has CDR1 SEHNR and CDR2 FQNEAQ (reference sequence). This CDR3 comprises 15 residues. Between the trimmed V and J ends, which lost 3 bases and 7 bases, there was a span of 13 bases. CDR3 residues: CASSFSSDGNSPLHF. For the CDR3, the DNA is TGTGCCAGCAGCTTTTCATCGGACGGGAATTCACCCCTCCACTTT.

In its sample, this clonotype was seen a few times. The chain recombines TRBV7-9 with TRBJ2-3; 7 bases match TRBD1. The CDR3 runs to 12 residues. V gave up 8 bases and J gave up 4 bases; unmatched junction bases: 3. Germline assignment: CDR1 SEHNR and CDR2 FQNEAQ (reference sequence). In DNA form, the CDR3 reads TGTGCCAGCGGGCAGGGGGCAGATACGCAGTATTTT. It encodes CASGQGADTQYF.

This clonotype came up a few times. The chain joins TRBV12-3 or TRBV12-4 to TRBJ2-3; D possibly corresponds to TRBD1 (6 bases). V was trimmed by 3 bases and J by 0 bases, leaving 13 bases between them. The CDR3 runs 16 residues. The CDR3 DNA reads TGTGCCAGCAGTTTGATAGGGGGAGATAGCACAGATACGCAGTATTTT. Its protein is CASSLIGGDSTDTQYF.